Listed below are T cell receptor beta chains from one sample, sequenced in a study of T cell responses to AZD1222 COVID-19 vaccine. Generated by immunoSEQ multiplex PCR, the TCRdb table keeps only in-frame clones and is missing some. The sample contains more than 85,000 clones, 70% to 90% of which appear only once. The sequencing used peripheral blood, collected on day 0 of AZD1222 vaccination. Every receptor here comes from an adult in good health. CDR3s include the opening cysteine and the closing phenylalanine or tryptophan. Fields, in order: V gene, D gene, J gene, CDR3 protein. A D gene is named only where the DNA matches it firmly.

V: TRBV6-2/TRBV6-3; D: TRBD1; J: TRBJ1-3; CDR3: CASSGLRGPVNTIYF
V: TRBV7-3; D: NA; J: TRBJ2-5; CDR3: CASSPQGSQGETQYF
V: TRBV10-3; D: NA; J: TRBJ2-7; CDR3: CAIRGPLNYEQYF
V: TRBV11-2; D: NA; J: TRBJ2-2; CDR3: CASTPYNANTGELFF
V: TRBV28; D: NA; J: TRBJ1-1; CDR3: CASSPSTGRHTEAFF
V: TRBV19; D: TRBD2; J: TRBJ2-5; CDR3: CASSGLRTSGEETQYF
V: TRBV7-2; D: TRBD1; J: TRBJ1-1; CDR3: CASSPNRGGTEAFF
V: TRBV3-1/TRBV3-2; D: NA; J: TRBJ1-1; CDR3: CASSQGVYSEAFF
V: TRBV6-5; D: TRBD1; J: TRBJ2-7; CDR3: CASREQGALYEQYF
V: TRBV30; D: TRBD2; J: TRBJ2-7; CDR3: CACRSRRGSSYEQYF
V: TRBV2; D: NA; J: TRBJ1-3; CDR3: CASSEALINRVLPTRNTIYF
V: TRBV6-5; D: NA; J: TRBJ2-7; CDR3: CASRRFRTAHEQYF
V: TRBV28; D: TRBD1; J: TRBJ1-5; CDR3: CASSDRGRQNQPQHF
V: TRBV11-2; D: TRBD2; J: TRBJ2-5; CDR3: CASSLRGGTSGRFVETQYF
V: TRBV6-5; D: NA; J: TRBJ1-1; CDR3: CASSPDTEAFF
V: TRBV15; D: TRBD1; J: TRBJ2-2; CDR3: CATSRVGQGAGELFF
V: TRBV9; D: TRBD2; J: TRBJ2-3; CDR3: CASSVVASGRRAGTQYF
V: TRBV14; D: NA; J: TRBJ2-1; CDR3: CASSQDVDNEQFF
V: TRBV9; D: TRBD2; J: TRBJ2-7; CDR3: CASSAGSGAYEQYF
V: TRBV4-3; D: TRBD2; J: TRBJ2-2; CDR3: CASSRGLAGGNTGELFF
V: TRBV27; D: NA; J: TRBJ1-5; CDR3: CASSLDPWGNQPQHF
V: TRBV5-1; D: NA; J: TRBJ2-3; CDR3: CASRPQENSDTQYF
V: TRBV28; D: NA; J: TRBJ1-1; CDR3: CASSSPTLQPINTEAFF
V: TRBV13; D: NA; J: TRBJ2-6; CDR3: CASSFRDILSGANVLTF
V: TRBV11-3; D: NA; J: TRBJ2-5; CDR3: CASSSGGAGETQYF
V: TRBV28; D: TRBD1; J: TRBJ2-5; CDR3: CASSFPQGQQETQYF
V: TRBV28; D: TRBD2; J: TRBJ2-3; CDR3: CASSPWTSTTDTQYF
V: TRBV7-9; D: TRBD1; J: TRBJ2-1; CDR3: CASSLGDRAGYNEQFF
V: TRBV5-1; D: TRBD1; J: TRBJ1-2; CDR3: CASSRDSLYGYTF
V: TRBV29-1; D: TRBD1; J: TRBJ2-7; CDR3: CSTTGGKGRQYF
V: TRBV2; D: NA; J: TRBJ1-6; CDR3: CASSERGSPLHF
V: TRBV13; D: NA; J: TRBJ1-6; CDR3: CASSLGREVGSPLHF
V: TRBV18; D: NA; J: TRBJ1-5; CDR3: CASSRPEDSFNQPQHF
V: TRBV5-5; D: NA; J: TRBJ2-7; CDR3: CASSLGAGSLSYEQYF
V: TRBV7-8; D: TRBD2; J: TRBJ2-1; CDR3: CASSQLGLAGNNEQFF
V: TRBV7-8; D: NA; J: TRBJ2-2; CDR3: CASSSTESANTGELFF
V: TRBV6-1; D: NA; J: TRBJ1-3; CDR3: CASSEMRGTGNTIYF